This entry is about one T cell receptor (beta chain). This sample is drawn from a study of T cells after yellow fever vaccination. At the level of the study: With SMART-Seq v4 Ultra Low Input, the fractions containing low cell numbers were prepared.

The J segment lost 0 bases and the V segment lost 0 bases, leaving 9 bases of the junction unmatched. The germline V gene has CDR1 SGHTA and CDR2 FQGNSA. CDR3 length equals 18 residues. Making TCR cDNA involved 5'RACE template switching, which added UMIs and a universal primer site. TCRdb analysed the 5' RACE reads with MiXCR anew, one entry per CDR3 protein. The table has about 170,000 distinct CDR3 sequences, more than 9.5% seen once. The source of this sequence is a man aged 18 to 30 who received the YFV17D yellow fever vaccine. The chain combines TRBV7-2 with TRBJ1-1; 8 nucleotides line up with TRBD1. This specimen consisted of CD8+ T cells sorted from PBMCs, obtained 15 days after the yellow fever booster vaccination. CDR3 protein: CASSLALRQTGVNTEAFF. In DNA, the CDR3 is TGTGCCAGCAGCTTAGCGCTACGGCAGACAGGGGTGAACACTGAAGCTTTCTTT. Full variable domain (rest looked up from reference TRBV7-2 and TRBJ1-1): GAGVSQSPSNKVTEKGKDVELRCDPISGHTALYWYRQSLGQGLEFLIYFQGNSAPDKSGLPSDRFSAERTGGSVSTLTIQRTQQEDSAVYLCASSLALRQTGVNTEAFFGQGTRLTVV.